The next 27 T cell receptor beta chains were all read from a single sample in a study of blood T cell repertoires in COVID-19. The method was immunoSEQ multiplex PCR; TCRdb's version includes in-frame clones alone and lacks a portion of them. Here the sample spans hundreds of thousands of clones, roughly 91% being singletons. Sample: peripheral blood. These TCRs come from a woman aged 25-40 years with acute or convalescent COVID-19.

CDR3: CASSFGGDRAYEQYF. In DNA, the CDR3 is TGCGCCAGCAGCTTCGGTGGGGACAGGGCCTACGAGCAGTACTTC. This sequence joins TRBV5-1 and TRBJ2-7; 9 nucleotides match TRBD1. Germline V gene sequence: CDR1 SGHRS, CDR2 YFSETQ. The CDR3 is made up of 15 amino acids. V was clipped by 2 bases and J by 2 bases; unmatched bases: 5.

This clone was recorded a few times. V usage is TRBV4-1 and J usage is TRBJ2-7; 7 bases agree with TRBD2. Germline assignment: CDR1 MGHRA and CDR2 YSYEKL. Unmatched junction bases numbered 5, after V lost 0 bases and J lost 0 bases. The CDR3 length is 16 residues. CDR3 loop: CASSQDGGGLSYEQYF. The CDR3 nucleotides are TGCGCCAGCAGCCAAGATGGCGGGGGACTCTCCTACGAGCAGTACTTC.

This CDR3 is CASSGRWTSGGAYNEQFF. In DNA, the CDR3 is TGTGCCAGCAGCGGACGATGGACTAGCGGGGGGGCCTACAATGAGCAGTTCTTC. V and J are TRBV3-1 (or the pseudogene TRBV3-2) and TRBJ2-1, with 15 bases fitting TRBD2. Looked up from germline, CDR1 is LGHDT and CDR2 is YNNKEL (reference sequence). J lost 2 bases, V lost 5 bases, and 7 bases had no gene match. CDR3 length equals 18 residues.

This chain links TRBV30 with TRBJ2-7; D may match TRBD1 or TRBD2 (5 bases each). CDR3 size: 14 residues. The germline CDR1 and CDR2 sequences are GTSNPN and SVGIG (reference sequence). Trimming took off 5 bases at V and 0 bases at J, with 14 bases between the two ends. The CDR3 sequence is CAWGGVGSSYEQYF. The CDR3 DNA is TGTGCCTGGGGGGGAGTGGGTAGCTCCTACGAGCAGTACTTC.

The J gene is TRBJ2-3, the V gene TRBV5-6, with D possibly being TRBD1 (5 bases). CDR3 length equals 15 residues. Germline V lookup: CDR1 SGHDT, CDR2 YYEEEE. V was pared by 1 base and J by 0 bases, with 9 bases between. The CDR3 DNA follows: TGTGCCAGCAGCTTGTCCCAGGGTAGCACAGATACGCAGTATTTT. It specifies CASSLSQGSTDTQYF.

The rearrangement joins TRBV19 to TRBJ1-2; 12 nucleotides agree with TRBD1. In germline, CDR1 is LNHDA, CDR2 SQIVND (reference sequence). Trimming at V came to 2 bases and at J to 8 bases, leaving 9 bases not matched to a gene. The CDR3 covers 16 residues. In DNA form, the CDR3 reads TGTGCCAGTAGTATATCTTCGGGACAGGGGGCAGGGGGCTACACCTTC. It codes for CASSISSGQGAGGYTF. Combining the CDR3 with reference TRBV19 and TRBJ1-2 gives the whole variable domain DGGITQSPKYLFRKEGQNVTLSCEQNLNHDAMYWYRQDPGQGLRLIYYSQIVNDFQKGDIAEGYSVSREKKESFPLTVTSAQKNPTAFYLCASSISSGQGAGGYTFGSGTRLTVV.

This sequence joins TRBV28 and TRBJ1-6; 7 nucleotides agree with TRBD1. The CDR3 totals 19 residues. The V and J ends lost 5 bases and 1 base, in that order; junction bases with no gene match: 14. Looked up from germline, CDR1 is MDHEN and CDR2 is SYDVKM. Here the CDR3 reads CASSPRGVSSRSYNSPLHF. CDR3 coding DNA: TGTGCCAGCAGTCCCAGGGGGGTTTCGTCTAGGTCCTATAATTCACCCCTCCACTTT.

The CDR3 protein is CASSLGAGTDYEQYF. The CDR3, as DNA: TGTGCCAGCAGCTTGGGGGCAGGGACAGACTACGAGCAGTACTTC. The V call is TRBV5-4, the J call TRBJ2-7; 7 bases map to TRBD1. Germline V gene lookup returns CDR1 SGHNT and CDR2 YYREEE (reference sequence). The CDR3 has 15 amino acids. V was pared by 0 bases and J by 3 bases, with 6 bases of the junction left unmatched. Full variable domain (outside the CDR3, taken from reference TRBV5-4 and TRBJ2-7): ETGVTQSPTHLIKTRGQQVTLRCSSQSGHNTVSWYQQALGQGPQFIFQYYREEENGRGNFPPRFSGLQFPNYSSELNVNALELDDSALYLCASSLGAGTDYEQYFGPGTRLTVT.

The CDR3 bases are TGTGCCTGGAGAACAGGGGCTGGGGGCTACACCTTC. Its protein is CAWRTGAGGYTF. The chain recombines TRBV30 with TRBJ1-2; 7 bases match TRBD1. Germline assignment: CDR1 GTSNPN and CDR2 SVGIG (reference sequence). This CDR3 has 12 residues. V gave up 3 bases and J gave up 8 bases; unmatched junction bases: 6.

This chain joins TRBV2 and TRBJ2-6; D is undetermined. The CDR3 length is 14 residues. V was trimmed by 5 bases and J by 1 base, leaving 6 bases between them. The V gene's germline CDR1 is SNHLY and CDR2 FYNNEI. In DNA form, the CDR3 reads TGTGCCAGCAGTACGACTTCTGGGGCCAACGTCCTGACTTTC. The encoded protein is CASSTTSGANVLTF.

The gene calls are TRBV4-1 and TRBJ2-7, with 8 bases matching TRBD1. The J segment lost 0 bases and the V segment lost 2 bases, leaving 6 bases of the junction unmatched. The germline gives CDR1 MGHRA, CDR2 YSYEKL. CDR3 length: 16 residues. The CDR3 loop reads CASSQSDRVSSYEQYF. The DNA of the CDR3 is TGCGCCAGCAGCCAATCGGACAGGGTCTCCTCCTACGAGCAGTACTTC.

V is TRBV29-1 and J is TRBJ1-1, with a weak D call TRBD1 (6 bases). The germline CDR1 and CDR2 sequences are SQVTM and ANQGSEA. The CDR3 is 11 amino acids. The CDR3 sequence is CVGQLNTEAFF. Written as DNA, the CDR3 is TGCGTCGGACAGCTGAACACTGAAGCTTTCTTT.

This clone was detected only a few times. The rearrangement joins TRBV5-1 to TRBJ2-2; 8 nucleotides agree with TRBD2. The germline V gene has CDR1 SGHRS and CDR2 YFSETQ. This CDR3 contains 15 residues. V shed 3 bases, J shed 3 bases, and the junction held 4 bases outside the gene matches. The chain's CDR3 is CASSSAGGYTGELFF. The CDR3 coding sequence is TGCGCCAGCAGCTCCGCGGGGGGTTACACCGGGGAGCTGTTTTTT.

The chain carries TRBV7-9 and TRBJ2-3, with TRBD2 identical over 8 bases. The CDR3 covers 15 residues. From germline, CDR1 is SEHNR and CDR2 FQNEAQ (reference sequence). J gave up 6 bases and V 2 bases, and 7 bases lay outside the gene matches. The CDR3 loop is CASSLYRGGVDTQYF. Written as DNA, the CDR3 is TGTGCCAGCAGCTTATACCGGGGGGGAGTTGATACGCAGTATTTT.

The V call is TRBV9, the J call TRBJ2-7; tentatively, D is TRBD1 (6 bases). Trimming removed 3 bases from V and 4 bases from J, with 14 bases in between. The CDR3 runs 14 residues. Germline V CDR1 and CDR2: SGDLS, YYNGEE. Written as DNA, the CDR3 is TGTGCCAGCAGCGCCAGGGGTTGGGGGTACGAGCAGTACTTC. Translating it yields CASSARGWGYEQYF.

V is TRBV9 and J is TRBJ2-5; 12 bases fit TRBD2. V shed 2 bases, J shed 3 bases, and the junction held 2 bases outside the gene matches. Germline assignment: CDR1 SGDLS and CDR2 YYNGEE. This CDR3 is built from 15 residues. The CDR3 nucleotides read TGTGCCAGCAGCGTCGCTAGCGGGGGGGAAGAGACCCAGTACTTC. It yields the protein CASSVASGGEETQYF.

In its sample, this clone was seen once. J is TRBJ2-6 and V is TRBV19, with no clear D. Per germline, CDR1 LNHDA and CDR2 SQIVND (reference sequence). Trimming took 5 bases from V and 3 from J, leaving 8 bases between them. There are 14 residues in the CDR3. For the CDR3, the DNA is TGTGCCAGTAGTTACACGGGTGGGGCCAACGTCCTGACTTTC. Protein: CASSYTGGANVLTF.

This clone was detected once. CDR3 in amino acids: CAISGQGSYEQYF. DNA for the CDR3: TGTGCCATCTCGGGACAGGGTTCCTACGAGCAGTACTTC. The chain combines TRBV10-3 with TRBJ2-7; TRBD1 matches at 9 bases. The V and J ends lost 8 bases and 1 base, in that order; junction bases with no gene match: 3. This CDR3 is 13 amino acids long. Germline-derived CDR1 and CDR2 are ENHRY and SYGVKD.

Here the CDR3 DNA reads TGTGCCAGCAGTGTGACAGGGGGAAGGGATGAAAAACTGTTTTTT. This sequence encodes CASSVTGGRDEKLFF. V gene TRBV2 combines with J gene TRBJ1-4; 9 bases fit TRBD1. Germline V CDR1 and CDR2: SNHLY, FYNNEI. The CDR3 totals 15 residues. V was pared by 4 bases and J by 6 bases, with 6 bases of the junction left unmatched.

The gene calls are TRBV5-5 and TRBJ2-7; the match to TRBD1 covers 8 bases. Trimming took 0 bases from V and 6 from J; bases not matched to a gene: 5. Germline lookup yields CDR1 SGHKS and CDR2 YYEKEE (reference sequence). The CDR3 extends over 14 amino acids. CDR3 in amino acids: CASSLGQGPTEQYF. DNA for the CDR3: TGTGCCAGCAGCTTGGGACAGGGGCCCACCGAGCAGTACTTC.

The rearrangement uses TRBV18 and TRBJ1-4; 7 bases are shared with TRBD1. In germline, CDR1 is KGHSH, CDR2 LQKENI. V lost 4 bases to trimming and J lost 6 bases; unmatched junction nucleotides: 8. The CDR3 consists of 15 residues. The CDR3 nucleotides read TGTGCCAGCTCACGGTTAGGGGGCCGGGATGAAAAACTGTTTTTT. Protein: CASSRLGGRDEKLFF.

The chain employs TRBV30 and TRBJ1-1; D is unclear. The length of the CDR3 is 10 residues. Trimming shortened V by 8 bases and J by 1 base, and 5 bases separated the two germline ends. Germline V gene data show CDR1 as GTSNPN and CDR2 as SVGIG (reference sequence). CDR3 nucleotides: TGTGCCGGTAGGAACACTGAAGCTTTCTTT. Its protein is CAGRNTEAFF.

V usage is TRBV6-1 and J usage is TRBJ1-1; 8 bases line up with TRBD1. Germline trimming cut 2 bases from V and 4 bases from J; bases unmatched to any gene: 9. The CDR3 contains 16 residues. The V gene's germline CDR1 is MNHNS and CDR2 SASEGT. The CDR3 nucleotides read TGTGCCAGCAGTGAATTCAGATCGACAGGGGCCACTGAAGCTTTCTTT. It specifies CASSEFRSTGATEAFF.

The chain has TRBV23-1 and TRBJ1-1; D is unresolved. TRBV23-1 is marked as an open reading frame, function uncertain. The germline V and J ends were trimmed by 1 base and 0 bases, with 21 bases remaining between them. This CDR3 has 19 amino acids. CDR3 coding DNA: TGCGCCAGCAGTCAATTAGTATCCTTGCCGGGGTTCATGAACACTGAAGCTTTCTTT. Residues: CASSQLVSLPGFMNTEAFF.

V is TRBV7-9 and J is TRBJ2-4; 7 bases line up with TRBD1. This CDR3 has 17 amino acids. Germline values: CDR1 SEHNR, CDR2 FQNEAQ (reference sequence). With 4 bases clipped from V and 0 bases from J, the junction kept 9 bases outside the gene matches. The CDR3 DNA reads as TGTGCCAGCAGCTCTTACAGGGGCTCCATAGCCAAAAACATTCAGTACTTC. This encodes CASSSYRGSIAKNIQYF.

The chain employs TRBV4-1 and TRBJ1-3; 10 bases are shared with TRBD1. Germline-derived CDR1 and CDR2 are MGHRA and YSYEKL. After removal of 2 bases from V and 4 bases from J, the junction contained 5 bases not matched to a gene. CDR3 length: 16 amino acids. CDR3 DNA: TGCGCCAGCAGCCAAAGACAGGGGGCAGCGGGAAACACCATATATTTT. Amino acid sequence: CASSQRQGAAGNTIYF.

The rearrangement links TRBV30 to TRBJ1-1, with 8 bases matching TRBD1. This CDR3 has 14 amino acids. V shed 4 bases, J shed 1 base, and the junction held 5 bases outside the gene matches. Germline loops: CDR1 GTSNPN, CDR2 SVGIG (reference sequence). This CDR3 is CAWTRGRTNTEAFF. The DNA of the CDR3 is TGTGCCTGGACCAGGGGGCGTACGAACACTGAAGCTTTCTTT.